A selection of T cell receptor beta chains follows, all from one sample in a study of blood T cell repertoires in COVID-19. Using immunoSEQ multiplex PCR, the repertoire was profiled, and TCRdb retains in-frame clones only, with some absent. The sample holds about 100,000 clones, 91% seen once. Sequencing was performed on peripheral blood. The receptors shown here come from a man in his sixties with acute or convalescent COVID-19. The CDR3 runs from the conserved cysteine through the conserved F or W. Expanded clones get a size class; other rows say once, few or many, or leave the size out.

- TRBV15 CATSREDRVYNEQFF
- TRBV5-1 CASSLAPQGTEAFF
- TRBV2 CASSEFGISGNTIYF
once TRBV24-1 CATSDFITGQGDTQYF
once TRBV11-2 CASSLGQATEAFF
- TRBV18 CASSPRGDEQFF
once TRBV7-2 CASSLVVRDEQFF
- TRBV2 CASSPGVRRTEAFF
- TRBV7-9 CASRLLAGTYNEQFF
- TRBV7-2 CASSEARETPLHF
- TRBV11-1 CASSLDSPDTEAFF
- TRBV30 CAWSRKRTGYNQPQHF
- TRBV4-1 CASSQDRLAGGTDTQYF
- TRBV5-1 CASTPDSPSTDTQYF
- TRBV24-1 CATSDSGRGLDYGYTF
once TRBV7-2 CASSKASANEQFF
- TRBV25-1 CASSVNKPREPTEAFF
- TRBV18 CASAELGDNFNYGYTF
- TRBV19 CASSRDTSLYEQYF
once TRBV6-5 CASNYRGAGSPLHF
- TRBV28 CASSDKIEPGEQYF
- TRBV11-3 CAIAGLAGGGYTGELFF
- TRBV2 CASSAGVPQPGSYNEQFF
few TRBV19 CASWAGDTQYF
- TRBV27 CASRTTGRATPQHF
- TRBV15 CATSRGTGGTETQYF
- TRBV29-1 CSVEVAAGGSYEQYF
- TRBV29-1 CSVRGLGNEQFF
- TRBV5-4 CASSLALGDTGELFF
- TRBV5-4 CASSVPGQGAMNTEAFF
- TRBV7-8 CASSELTRHNEQFF
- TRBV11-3 CASSPGGNHGYTF
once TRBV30 CAYESTDYEQYF
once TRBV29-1 CSVAPRLAGHNEQFF
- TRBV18 CASSPREGDKNNEQFF
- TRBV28 CASSLLLANTEAFF
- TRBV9 CASSSIAGAPEQYF
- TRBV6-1 CASSERSGGTNTGELFF
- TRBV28 CASSLASGPGGIQYF
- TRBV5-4 CASSIRDRGLGYTF
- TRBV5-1 CASSPRAGIAKETQYF
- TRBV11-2 CASSLKAGGMGETQYF
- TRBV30 CAWRRPGSSPLHF
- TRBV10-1 CANPTGETQYF
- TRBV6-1 CASSEVSADTQYF
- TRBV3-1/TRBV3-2 CASSQVLVLNPHGYTF
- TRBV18 CASSPGRNTEAFF
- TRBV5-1 CASSLDRSTDTQYF
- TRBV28 CASRPTTGRVTEAFF
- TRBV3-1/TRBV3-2 CASSQERGTDTQYF
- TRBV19 CASSIRRGSNTGELFF
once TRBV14 CASSPLAGAGEQYF
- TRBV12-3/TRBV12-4 CASSPDTGEAFF
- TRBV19 CASSIRAGNAGELFF
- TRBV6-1 CASSGLQWTPNTEAFF
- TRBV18 CASASGTGGLNTEAFF
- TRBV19 CASSRTGGYEQYF
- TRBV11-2 CASTIGTNYGYTF
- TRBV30 CAWSAETGRSNQPQHF